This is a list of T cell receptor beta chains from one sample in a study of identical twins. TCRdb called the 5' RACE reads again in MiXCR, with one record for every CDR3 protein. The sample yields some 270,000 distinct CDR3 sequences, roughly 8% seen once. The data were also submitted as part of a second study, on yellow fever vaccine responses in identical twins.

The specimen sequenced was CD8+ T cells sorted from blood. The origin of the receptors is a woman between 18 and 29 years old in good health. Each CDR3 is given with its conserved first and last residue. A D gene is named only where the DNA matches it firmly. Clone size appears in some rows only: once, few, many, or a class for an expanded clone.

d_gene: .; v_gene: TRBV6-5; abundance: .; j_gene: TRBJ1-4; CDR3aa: CASSYSFGPEGKLFF; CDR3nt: TGTGCCAGCAGTTACTCTTTTGGGCCCGAAGGAAAACTGTTTTTT
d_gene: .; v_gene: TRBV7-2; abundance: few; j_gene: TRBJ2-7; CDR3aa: CASSLPLTGGASYEQYF; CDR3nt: TGTGCCAGCAGCTTACCCCTTACAGGTGGGGCCTCCTACGAGCAGTACTTC
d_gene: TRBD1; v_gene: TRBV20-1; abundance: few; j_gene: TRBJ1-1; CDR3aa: CSGDQGEMNTEAFF; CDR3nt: TGCAGCGGAGATCAGGGGGAGATGAACACTGAAGCTTTCTTT
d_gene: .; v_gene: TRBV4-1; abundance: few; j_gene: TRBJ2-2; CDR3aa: CASSQDRPGELFF; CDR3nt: TGCGCCAGCAGCCAAGATCGCCCCGGGGAGCTGTTTTTT
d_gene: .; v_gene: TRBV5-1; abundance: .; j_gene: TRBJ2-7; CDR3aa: CASSAARDAHYEQYF; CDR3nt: TGCGCCAGCAGCGCCGCCCGGGACGCTCACTACGAGCAGTACTTC
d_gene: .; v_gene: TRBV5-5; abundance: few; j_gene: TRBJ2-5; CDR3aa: CASSPGLYGETQYF; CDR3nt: TGTGCCAGCAGCCCGGGACTTTACGGAGAGACCCAGTACTTC
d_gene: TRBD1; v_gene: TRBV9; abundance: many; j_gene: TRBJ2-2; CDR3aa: CASSAKTGDTGELFF; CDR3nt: TGTGCCAGCAGCGCAAAAACAGGGGACACCGGGGAGCTGTTTTTT
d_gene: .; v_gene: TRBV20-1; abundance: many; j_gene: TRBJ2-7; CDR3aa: CSASPTYEQYF; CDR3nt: TGCAGTGCTAGCCCTACCTACGAGCAGTACTTC
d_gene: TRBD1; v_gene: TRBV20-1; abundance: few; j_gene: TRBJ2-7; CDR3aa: CSAREQGYHEQYF; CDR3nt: TGCAGTGCTAGAGAACAGGGGTACCACGAGCAGTACTTC
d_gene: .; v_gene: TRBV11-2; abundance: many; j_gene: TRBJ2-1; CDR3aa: CASSLLGGVNNEQFF; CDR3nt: TGTGCCAGCAGCTTACTGGGCGGGGTCAACAATGAGCAGTTCTTC
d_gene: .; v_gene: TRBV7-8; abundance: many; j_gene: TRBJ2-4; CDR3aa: CASSPPGENIQYF; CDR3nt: TGTGCCAGCAGCCCCCCGGGGGAAAACATTCAGTACTTC
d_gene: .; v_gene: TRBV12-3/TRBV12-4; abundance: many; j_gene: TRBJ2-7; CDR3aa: CASRPLSSYEQYF; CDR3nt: TGTGCCAGCAGGCCACTTAGCTCCTACGAGCAGTACTTC
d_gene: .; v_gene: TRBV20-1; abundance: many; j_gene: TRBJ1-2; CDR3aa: CSARQWARKPGPTGYTF; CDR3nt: TGCAGTGCTAGACAATGGGCACGGAAACCGGGACCTACGGGCTACACCTTC
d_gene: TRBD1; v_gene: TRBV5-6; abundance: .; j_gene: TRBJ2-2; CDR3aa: CASSTGQGAAGELFF; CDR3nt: TGTGCCAGCAGCACGGGACAGGGGGCGGCCGGGGAGCTGTTTTTT
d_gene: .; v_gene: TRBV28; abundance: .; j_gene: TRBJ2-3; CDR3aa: CASSLVAVFSTDTQYF; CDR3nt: TGTGCCAGCAGTTTGGTGGCAGTGTTTAGCACAGATACGCAGTATTTT
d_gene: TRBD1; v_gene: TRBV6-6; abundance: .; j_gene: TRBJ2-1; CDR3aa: CASSYTGDVFF; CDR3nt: TGTGCCAGCAGTTACACAGGGGACGTCTTCTTC
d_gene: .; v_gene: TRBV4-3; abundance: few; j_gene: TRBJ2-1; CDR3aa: CASSQDQMANYNEQFF; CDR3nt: TGCGCCAGCAGCCAAGATCAAATGGCCAACTACAATGAGCAGTTCTTC
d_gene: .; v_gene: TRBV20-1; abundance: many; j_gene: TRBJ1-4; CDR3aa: CSAKSLWGLGAPEKLFF; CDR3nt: TGCAGTGCTAAGAGCCTCTGGGGTTTGGGGGCTCCTGAAAAACTGTTTTTT
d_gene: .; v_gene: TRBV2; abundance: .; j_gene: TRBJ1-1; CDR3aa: CANQGSEAFF; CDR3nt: TGTGCCAACCAGGGTTCTGAAGCTTTCTTT
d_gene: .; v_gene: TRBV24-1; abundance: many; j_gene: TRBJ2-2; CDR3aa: CATSEVVAPGELFF; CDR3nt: TGTGCCACCAGTGAGGTGGTGGCACCCGGGGAGCTGTTTTTT
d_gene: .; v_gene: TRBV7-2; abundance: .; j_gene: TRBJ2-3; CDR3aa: CASSLEPRGAVTDTQYF; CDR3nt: TGTGCCAGCAGCTTAGAGCCCCGGGGAGCGGTCACAGATACGCAGTATTTT
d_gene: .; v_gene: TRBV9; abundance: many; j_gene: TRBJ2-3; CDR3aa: CASSGGSTDTQYF; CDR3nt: TGTGCCAGCAGCGGGGGCAGCACAGATACGCAGTATTTT
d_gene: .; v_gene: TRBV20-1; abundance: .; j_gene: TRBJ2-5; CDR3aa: CSARWGGQETQYF; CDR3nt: TGCAGTGCTAGATGGGGCGGCCAAGAGACCCAGTACTTC
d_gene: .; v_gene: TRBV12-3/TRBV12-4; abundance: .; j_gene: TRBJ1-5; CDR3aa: CASSKDSSNQPQHF; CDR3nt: TGTGCCAGCAGTAAGGACAGTAGCAATCAGCCCCAGCATTTT
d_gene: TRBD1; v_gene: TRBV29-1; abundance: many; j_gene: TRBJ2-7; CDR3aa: CSVLGQGASYEQYF; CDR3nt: TGCAGCGTTCTTGGACAGGGGGCTTCCTACGAGCAGTACTTC
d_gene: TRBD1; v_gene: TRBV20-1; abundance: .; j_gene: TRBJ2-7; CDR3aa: CSAADRGQNEQYF; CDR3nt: TGCAGTGCGGCGGACAGGGGGCAAAACGAGCAGTACTTC
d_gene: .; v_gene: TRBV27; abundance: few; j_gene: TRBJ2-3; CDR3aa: CASSLSWPGTASTDTQYF; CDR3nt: TGTGCCAGCAGTTTATCGTGGCCCGGGACTGCTAGCACAGATACGCAGTATTTT
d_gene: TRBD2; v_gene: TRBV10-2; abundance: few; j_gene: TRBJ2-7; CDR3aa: CAISSGAHYEQYF; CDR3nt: TGCGCCATTTCTAGCGGGGCCCACTACGAGCAGTACTTC
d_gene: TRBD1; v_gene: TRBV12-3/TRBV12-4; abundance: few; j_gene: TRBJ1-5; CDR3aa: CASSSSTGVANQPQHF; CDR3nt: TGTGCCAGCAGTTCTTCCACAGGGGTGGCCAATCAGCCCCAGCATTTT
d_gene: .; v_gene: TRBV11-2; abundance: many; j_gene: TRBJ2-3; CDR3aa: CASSVVGTDTQYF; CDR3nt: TGTGCCAGCAGCGTTGTTGGCACAGATACGCAGTATTTT
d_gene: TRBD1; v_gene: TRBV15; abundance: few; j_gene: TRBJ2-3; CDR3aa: CATSRNRGFSDTQYF; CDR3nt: TGTGCCACCAGCAGAAACAGGGGTTTTTCAGATACGCAGTATTTT
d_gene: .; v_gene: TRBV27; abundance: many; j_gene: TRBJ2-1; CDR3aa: CASSSFPLSPYNEQFF; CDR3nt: TGTGCCAGCAGTTCGTTTCCTCTCTCACCTTACAATGAGCAGTTCTTC
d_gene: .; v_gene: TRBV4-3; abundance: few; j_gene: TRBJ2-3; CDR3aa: CASSQGGSTDTQYF; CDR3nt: TGCGCCAGCAGCCAAGGGGGGAGCACAGATACGCAGTATTTT
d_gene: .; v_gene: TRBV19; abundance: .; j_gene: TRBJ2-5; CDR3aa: CASSMNGIQETQYF; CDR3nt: TGTGCCAGTAGTATGAATGGAATCCAAGAGACCCAGTACTTC
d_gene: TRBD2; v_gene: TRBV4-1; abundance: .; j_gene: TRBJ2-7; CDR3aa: CASSQSGSTYEQYF; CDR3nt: TGCGCCAGCAGTCAAAGCGGGAGTACGTACGAGCAGTACTTC
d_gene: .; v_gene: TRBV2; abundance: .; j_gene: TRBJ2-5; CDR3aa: CASLAGQETQYF; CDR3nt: TGTGCCAGCCTGGCCGGTCAAGAGACCCAGTACTTC
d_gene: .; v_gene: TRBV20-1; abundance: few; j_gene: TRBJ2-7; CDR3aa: CSARDRSSAPYEQYF; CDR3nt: TGCAGTGCTAGAGATCGGTCTAGCGCCCCCTACGAGCAGTACTTC
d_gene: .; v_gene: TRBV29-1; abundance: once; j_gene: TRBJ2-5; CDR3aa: CSVRRPNEETQYF; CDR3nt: TGCAGCGTCCGGCGTCCCAATGAGGAGACCCAGTACTTC
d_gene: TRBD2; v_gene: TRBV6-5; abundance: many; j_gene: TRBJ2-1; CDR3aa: CASSYWAGGPNEQFF; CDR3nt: TGTGCCAGCAGTTACTGGGCGGGAGGGCCTAATGAGCAGTTCTTC
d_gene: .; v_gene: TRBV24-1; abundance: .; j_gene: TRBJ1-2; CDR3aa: CATSDSDIANYSYTF; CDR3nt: TGTGCCACCAGTGATTCGGACATAGCTAACTATAGCTACACCTTC
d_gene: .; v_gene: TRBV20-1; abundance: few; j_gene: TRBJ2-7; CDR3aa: CSARLGLSYEQYF; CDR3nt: TGCAGTGCTAGGTTAGGACTCTCCTACGAGCAGTACTTC
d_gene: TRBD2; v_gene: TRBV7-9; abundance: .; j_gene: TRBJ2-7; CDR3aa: CASSANTGLADYEQYF; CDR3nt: TGTGCCAGCAGCGCGAACACGGGACTAGCGGACTACGAGCAGTACTTC
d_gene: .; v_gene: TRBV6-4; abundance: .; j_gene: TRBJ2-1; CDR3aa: CASSAEGENNEQFF; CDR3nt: TGTGCCAGCAGTGCCGAGGGGGAGAACAATGAGCAGTTCTTC